This TCR beta chain is from a study of T cell responses to AZD1222 COVID-19 vaccine. Study-wide results and caveats: After two AZD1222 doses, spike-specific TCR breadth and depth rose versus day 0. At baseline, seropositivity was found in only 5 to 7 AZD1222 recipients. A reported finding is that nearly half of spike-specific TCRs target unmutated variant regions.

Comments on this clone: Its specificity is unknown.

The method was immunoSEQ multiplex PCR; TCRdb's version includes in-frame clones alone and lacks a portion of them. The sample has approximately 90,000 clones, 70% to 90% seen once; the top ten hold more than 7%. This TCR derives from an adult in good health. The input for sequencing was peripheral blood, taken on day 0 of AZD1222 vaccination.

The CDR3 region has the DNA TGTGCCACCAGTGATCGCAGGTTATCCGGGGAGCTGTTTTTT. This translates into CATSDRRLSGELFF. The chain joins TRBV24-1 to TRBJ2-2; D gene ambiguous. CDR3 length equals 14 residues. The germline CDR1 and CDR2 sequences are KGHDR and SFDVKD. The ends were cut back, 3 bases at V and 6 bases at J, with 10 bases in the middle.